These T cell receptor beta chains were read from a single sample in a study of blood T cells in healthy people across ages. TCRdb re-called the 5' RACE reads through MiXCR, storing one row per CDR3 protein. The profile shows 700,000 to 900,000 distinct CDR3 sequences, around 24% of them singletons. Another study also made use of these data, one on T cells of mothers and their children.

The material sequenced was blood. The source of these receptors is a boy aged 5-17 years in good health. The CDR3 runs from the conserved cysteine through the conserved F or W. The D gene is left open where the match is weak. Clone size is not always given. Where it is, it says once, few, many or a class for expanded clones.

TRBJ1-1	TRBD1	.	TRBV12-3/TRBV12-4	CASSSGQGAGGAEAFF	TGTGCCAGCAGTTCGGGACAGGGGGCCGGGGGTGCTGAAGCTTTCTTT
TRBJ1-3	.	.	TRBV6-2/TRBV6-3	CASRDTDRSRNTIYF	TGTGCCAGCAGGGATACGGACAGAAGCCGAAACACCATATATTTT
TRBJ1-2	.	.	TRBV4-1	CASSQGEDYGYTF	TGCGCCAGCAGCCAGGGGGAAGACTATGGCTACACCTTC
TRBJ2-1	TRBD2	.	TRBV5-1	CASSLRLATTSDNEQFF	TGCGCCAGCAGCCTCCGACTAGCGACGACATCGGACAATGAGCAGTTCTTC
TRBJ2-3	TRBD2	.	TRBV18	CASSPGRATDTQYF	TGTGCCAGCTCACCAGGGAGGGCAACAGATACGCAGTATTTT
TRBJ2-7	.	.	TRBV7-9	CASSYRTIPYEQYF	TGTGCCAGCAGCTACCGGACCATCCCCTACGAGCAGTACTTC
TRBJ1-2	TRBD1	.	TRBV15	CATSRDRDRGREGYTF	TGTGCCACCAGCAGGGATCGGGACAGGGGCAGGGAGGGCTACACCTTC
TRBJ2-7	.	few	TRBV6-5	CASSYSGATYEQYF	TGTGCCAGCAGTTACTCGGGGGCGACCTACGAGCAGTACTTC
TRBJ2-7	.	.	TRBV11-2	CASSLTHTYEQYF	TGTGCCAGCAGCTTAACCCACACCTACGAGCAGTACTTC
TRBJ2-1	.	.	TRBV20-1	CSARERVWSYNEQFF	TGCAGTGCTAGAGAGCGGGTTTGGTCCTACAATGAGCAGTTCTTC
TRBJ1-2	.	.	TRBV27	CASKHSRHPYYGYTF	TGTGCCAGCAAGCACAGTCGCCACCCCTACTATGGCTACACCTTC
TRBJ1-6	TRBD1	.	TRBV7-9	CASSSRQGLNSPLHF	TGTGCCAGCAGCTCAAGACAGGGGTTGAATTCACCCCTCCACTTT
TRBJ1-2	.	few	TRBV12-3/TRBV12-4	CASSLQEGGYTF	TGTGCCAGCAGTCTCCAGGAGGGCGGCTACACCTTC
TRBJ1-2	.	once	TRBV9	CASSARGSATYGYTF	TGTGCCAGCAGCGCGAGGGGAAGCGCGACTTATGGCTACACCTTC
TRBJ2-5	TRBD2	many	TRBV5-1	CASSTTSGGGKTQYF	TGCGCCAGCAGCACGACTAGCGGGGGAGGAAAGACCCAGTACTTC
TRBJ2-4	TRBD1	few	TRBV14	CASSQLDRGIAKNIQYF	TGTGCCAGCAGCCAACTTGACAGGGGGATAGCCAAAAACATTCAGTACTTC
TRBJ2-3	.	.	TRBV2	CASSRTPSTDTQYF	TGTGCCAGCAGCCGAACCCCTAGCACAGATACGCAGTATTTT
TRBJ1-1	.	.	TRBV11-2	CASSYLESTEAFF	TGTGCCAGCAGCTACCTTGAGAGCACTGAAGCTTTCTTT
TRBJ1-2	TRBD1	.	TRBV2	CATDREGYGYTF	TGTGCCACTGACAGGGAGGGATATGGCTACACCTTC
TRBJ2-6	.	.	TRBV7-9	CASSVLRSGANVLTF	TGTGCCAGCAGCGTGCTAAGGTCTGGGGCCAACGTCCTGACTTTC
TRBJ2-7	.	few	TRBV10-3	CAISESAGGDYEQYF	TGTGCCATCAGTGAGTCAGCAGGAGGGGACTACGAGCAGTACTTC
TRBJ1-2	.	.	TRBV20-1	CSARTGSDYGYTF	TGCAGTGCTAGAACAGGGTCGGACTATGGCTACACCTTC
TRBJ1-1	.	.	TRBV9	CASSVGQDTEAFF	TGTGCCAGCAGCGTAGGTCAAGACACTGAAGCTTTCTTT
TRBJ2-2	TRBD1	.	TRBV6-2/TRBV6-3	CAIPKGAGGPTGELFF	TGTGCCATACCGAAGGGGGCAGGGGGTCCCACCGGGGAGCTGTTTTTT
TRBJ2-4	.	.	TRBV6-5	CASSYSAGSAKNIQYF	TGTGCCAGCAGTTACTCCGCCGGTTCCGCCAAAAACATTCAGTACTTC
TRBJ2-1	.	.	TRBV20-1	CSARVGGLGEQFF	TGCAGTGCTAGAGTGGGGGGTCTCGGAGAGCAGTTCTTC
TRBJ2-7	.	.	TRBV29-1	CSVELPGRSSYEQYF	TGCAGCGTTGAACTCCCGGGACGCAGCTCCTACGAGCAGTACTTC
TRBJ2-3	.	few	TRBV12-5	CASGSQLDTQYF	TGTGCTAGTGGTTCGCAATTGGATACGCAGTATTTT
TRBJ1-6	.	few	TRBV15	CATPGTLYSPLHF	TGTGCCACCCCCGGTACTCTATACTCACCCCTCCACTTT
TRBJ2-7	.	.	TRBV20-1	CSAHRTEGVEQYF	TGCAGTGCTCACCGGACCGAAGGGGTCGAGCAGTACTTC
TRBJ1-1	TRBD1	few	TRBV2	CASSTGGFETEAFF	TGTGCCAGCAGTACAGGGGGCTTTGAGACTGAAGCTTTCTTT
TRBJ2-1	TRBD2	.	TRBV10-3	CAISEFFGGSGGLNEQFF	TGTGCCATCAGTGAGTTTTTCGGGGGAAGCGGGGGTCTCAATGAGCAGTTCTTC